This T cell receptor beta chain was observed in a study of early T cells in non-severe SARS-CoV-2 infection. Turning to the study itself: The study sequenced bulk RNA from unsorted whole blood, with chains unpaired.

Each cDNA molecule carried a unique molecular identifier. TCRdb processed the 5' RACE reads anew with MiXCR; each CDR3 protein has one entry. This sample has 45,000 to 75,000 distinct CDR3 sequences; roughly 12% occur once, and the top ten carry about 5%. Whole-study findings and limits: Private and CD4 specificities were missed by VDJdb matching, which favored anti-spike CD8 responses.

Note on this clonotype: The antigen is not known.

This clonotype originated in an adult who was a healthcare worker with PCR-confirmed SARS-CoV-2 infection or an uninfected control (not recorded which). Material for sequencing was whole blood.

The CDR3 bases are TGTGCCAGCAGCCACTATGGTCTGGTTCATTCGAATGAGCAGTTCTTC. It codes for CASSHYGLVHSNEQFF. This rearrangement joins TRBV14 to TRBJ2-1; D remains unclear. Germline V gene lookup returns CDR1 SGHDN and CDR2 FVKESK. This CDR3 has 16 amino acids. V lost 3 bases, J lost 7 bases, and 19 bases lay in between.